One sample yielded the 3 T cell receptor beta chains listed below, sequenced in a study of blood T cell repertoires in COVID-19. The assay was immunoSEQ multiplex PCR, and TCRdb's table has in-frame clones only and misses some. Of around 380,000 clones in the sample, roughly 86% were seen once. Sequenced sample: PBMCs or T cells enriched from blood (not recorded which). Source of these receptors: a man aged 30 to 39 who had recovered from COVID-19.

V usage is TRBV7-9 and J usage is TRBJ2-3, with TRBD2 identical over 8 bases. Germline V gene sequence: CDR1 SEHNR, CDR2 FQNEAQ (reference sequence). V was clipped by 5 bases and J by 5 bases; unmatched bases: 12. This CDR3 has 16 amino acids. The CDR3 spells CASSPSGWGRGDTQYF. The DNA for the CDR3 is TGTGCCAGCAGCCCTAGCGGGTGGGGCAGAGGAGATACGCAGTATTTT. Complete variable domain (other parts from reference TRBV7-9 and TRBJ2-3): DTGVSQNPRHKITKRGQNVTFRCDPISEHNRLYWYRQTLGQGPEFLTYFQNEAQLEKSRLLSDRFSAERPKGSFSTLEIQRTEQGDSAMYLCASSPSGWGRGDTQYFGPGTRLTVL.

The rearrangement links TRBV6-6 to TRBJ2-1, with D maybe TRBD2 (7 bases). V dropped 8 bases and J dropped 0 bases, with 14 bases sitting between them. The CDR3 is 15 residues long. Germline V gene sequence: CDR1 MNHNY, CDR2 SVGAGI (reference sequence). DNA of the CDR3: TGTGCCAGCCGAAGGGGGGGGGACTCCTACAATGAGCAGTTCTTC. This codes for CASRRGGDSYNEQFF.

The rearrangement links TRBV15 to TRBJ1-1, with 9 bases lining up with TRBD1. Germline lookup yields CDR1 LNHNV and CDR2 YYDKDF (reference sequence). V trimming: 5 bases; J trimming: 10 bases; junction bases outside the gene matches: 8. The CDR3 is 13 amino acids. This CDR3 reads CATSLGQGFGAFF. CDR3 DNA sequence: TGTGCCACCAGCCTAGGACAGGGGTTTGGAGCTTTCTTT.